Presented here are 26 T cell receptor beta chains from one specimen sequenced in a study of blood T cells in healthy people across ages. A sample-barcoded 5' primer and a J-beta primer mix were used in a second PCR of roughly 6 to 11 cycles. From the 5' RACE reads, TCRdb called clonotypes with MiXCR, one entry per CDR3 protein. The sample holds roughly 1,700,000 distinct CDR3 sequences, over 25% seen once. Sequencing used blood. These receptors originate from a woman in her 30s in good health.

The chain uses TRBV20-1 and TRBJ2-3, with TRBD1 identical over 12 bases. Per the germline V gene, CDR1 is DFQATT and CDR2 is SNEGSKA (reference sequence). There are 15 residues in the CDR3. Unmatched junction bases numbered 5, after V lost 1 base and J lost 6 bases. The CDR3 region is CSARGRDRGQDTQYF. The CDR3, as DNA: TGCAGTGCTAGAGGTCGGGACAGGGGGCAGGATACGCAGTATTTT.

This clonotype was counted at least ten times. V gene TRBV12-3 or TRBV12-4 combines with J gene TRBJ2-1; TRBD1 might be the D (6 bases). This CDR3 is built from 13 residues. Trimming took 6 bases from V and 6 from J, leaving 12 bases between them. CDR3 DNA: TGTGCCAGCAGACCCGTACAGGGCAATGAGCAGTTCTTC. Translated, it gives CASRPVQGNEQFF.

This clonotype was counted a few times. This chain uses TRBV20-1 with TRBJ2-5; 8 nucleotides agree with TRBD1. CDR3 length: 14 amino acids. V was pared by 0 bases and J by 6 bases, with 6 bases of the junction left unmatched. Germline CDR1 and CDR2: DFQATT and SNEGSKA (reference sequence). The CDR3 nucleotides are TGCAGTGCTAGAGATCCCACAGGGGGAAAGACCCAGTACTTC. Protein product: CSARDPTGGKTQYF.

This clonotype has ten or more counts. This chain connects TRBV4-3 to TRBJ1-5; D is undetermined. CDR1 is LGHNA, CDR2 YSLEER, per germline. V lost 0 bases to trimming and J lost 2 bases, with 11 bases between them. The CDR3 consists of 16 residues. The CDR3 coding sequence is TGCGCCAGCAGCCAAGAAGTGTGGACGGGCAATCAGCCCCAGCATTTT. Translating gives CASSQEVWTGNQPQHF.

This clonotype was seen ten or more times. The chain carries TRBV20-1 and TRBJ2-5; 8 positions match TRBD1. With V trimmed by 2 bases and J by 4 bases, 6 bases remained unmatched. The V gene's germline CDR1 is DFQATT and CDR2 SNEGSKA (reference sequence). The CDR3 extends over 14 amino acids. CDR3 sequence: CSARPRTGRETQYF. The CDR3 DNA reads as TGCAGTGCTAGACCCCGGACAGGGAGAGAGACCCAGTACTTC.

V gene TRBV7-8 combines with J gene TRBJ2-1; 13 bases match TRBD2. Germline CDR1 is SGHVS and CDR2 is FQNEAQ. The V gene end was trimmed by 4 bases and the J gene end by 4 bases; junction bases not matched to a gene: 7. The CDR3 sequence is 17 residues long. In DNA, the CDR3 is TGTGCCAGCAGCTCAGGACTAGCGGGAGCCGGGTACAATGAGCAGTTCTTC. It yields the protein CASSSGLAGAGYNEQFF.

In its sample, this clonotype was seen many times. This chain uses TRBV7-2 with TRBJ2-1; 7 nucleotides align to TRBD2. Germline CDR1 and CDR2: SGHTA and FQGNSA. CDR3 length: 14 residues. After removal of 0 bases from V and 8 bases from J, the junction contained 4 bases not matched to a gene. The CDR3 sequence: CASSLAGGLHEQFF. The CDR3 DNA sequence: TGTGCCAGCAGCTTAGCGGGAGGGCTCCATGAGCAGTTCTTC.

This clonotype has only a few counts. The chain links TRBV10-3 to TRBJ1-1; maybe TRBD1 (6 bases). Germline V gene data show CDR1 as ENHRY and CDR2 as SYGVKD. The V end lost 2 bases, the J end lost 5 bases, and 6 bases lay between the germline ends. This CDR3 is built from 12 residues. The CDR3 coding sequence is TGTGCCATCAGTGAGAGGGGGACTGAAGCTTTCTTT. This codes for CAISERGTEAFF.

This clonotype was detected a few times. This chain uses TRBV20-1 with TRBJ2-3; 13 positions match TRBD2. J lost 5 bases, V lost 5 bases, and 7 bases had no gene match. CDR3 size: 15 residues. Per the germline V gene, CDR1 is DFQATT and CDR2 is SNEGSKA (reference sequence). The CDR3 loop is CSAAGTSGDRDTQYF. In nucleotides, the CDR3 is TGCAGTGCTGCCGGGACTAGCGGGGATAGAGATACGCAGTATTTT.

The J gene is TRBJ2-7, the V gene TRBV7-2, with 7 bases that match TRBD2. J was trimmed by 2 bases and V by 5 bases; bases with no gene match: 6. The CDR3 sequence is 14 residues long. Germline CDR1 SGHTA, CDR2 FQGNSA. The CDR3: CASSRRAGAYEQYF. The CDR3, as DNA: TGTGCCAGCAGCCGACGTGCGGGAGCCTACGAGCAGTACTTC.

In its sample, this clonotype was seen a few times. The rearrangement joins TRBV3-1 to TRBJ1-5, with a weak D call TRBD1 (6 bases). The CDR3 totals 15 residues. The germline V gene encodes CDR1 LGHDT and CDR2 YNNKEL (reference sequence). Trimming removed 1 base at V and 4 bases at J, with 11 bases between. CDR3 nucleotides: TGTGCCAGCAGCCAAGGATGGCAGGGGAATCAGCCCCAGCATTTT. As protein: CASSQGWQGNQPQHF.

The chain is built from TRBV5-6 and TRBJ1-4; a possible D gene is TRBD1 (6 bases). CDR1 is SGHDT, CDR2 YYEEEE, per germline. Trimming pared 6 bases from V and 3 bases from J, leaving 15 bases between. This CDR3 contains 15 residues. CDR3 DNA: TGTGCCAGCACCACAACAGGGTACGCTAATGAAAAACTGTTTTTT. This codes for CASTTTGYANEKLFF.

The chain employs TRBV6-6 and TRBJ1-5; D gene uncertain. Trimming removed 9 bases from V and 7 bases from J, with 13 bases in between. Germline lookup yields CDR1 MNHNY and CDR2 SVGAGI (reference sequence). The CDR3 is 12 residues long. CDR3 sequence: CASQLKGQPQHF. The CDR3, as DNA: TGTGCCAGTCAGTTAAAGGGCCAGCCCCAGCATTTT.

This clonotype showed up just once. The V call is TRBV5-5, the J call TRBJ1-5; 7 bases agree with TRBD1. Germline V gene lookup returns CDR1 SGHKS and CDR2 YYEKEE (reference sequence). Germline trimming cut 7 bases from V and 7 bases from J; bases unmatched to any gene: 14. CDR3 size: 15 residues. The CDR3, as DNA: TGTGCCAGCGGCAACCGGACAGGCGTAAAACAGCCCCAGCATTTT. This encodes CASGNRTGVKQPQHF. The full variable domain, in which reference TRBV5-5 and TRBJ1-5 provide the parts outside the CDR3, is DAGVTQSPTHLIKTRGQQVTLRCSPISGHKSVSWYQQVLGQGPQFIFQYYEKEERGRGNFPDRFSARQFPNYSSELNVNALLLGDSALYLCASGNRTGVKQPQHFGDGTRLSIL.

In its sample, this clonotype was seen once. The rearrangement joins TRBV12-3 or TRBV12-4 to TRBJ1-6; D gene ambiguous. There are 15 residues in the CDR3. V was clipped by 2 bases and J by 7 bases, with 12 bases between them. The CDR3 protein is CASSLNPTGNSPLHF. The CDR3 region has the DNA TGTGCCAGCAGTTTAAACCCCACGGGCAATTCACCCCTCCACTTT.

A word on this clonotype: A junction end diverges from the germline sequence, so it may reflect a read error. The CDR3 region is CVSGSDSDHTGELFF. The DNA for the CDR3 is TGTGTTAGTGGTTCTGACAGCGATCACACCGGGGAGCTGTTTTTT. The chain joins TRBV12-5 to TRBJ2-2, with D possibly TRBD1 on 5 matching bases. The CDR3 spans 15 residues. CDR1 and CDR2 (germline): LGHNT, FRNRAP.

The chain uses TRBV5-1 and TRBJ1-1; TRBD1 matches at 10 bases. Trimming at V came to 4 bases and at J to 2 bases, leaving 5 bases not matched to a gene. The V gene's germline CDR1 is SGHRS and CDR2 YFSETQ. The CDR3 has 15 amino acids. The CDR3 spells CASSNRDRGNTEAFF. The CDR3 DNA reads as TGCGCCAGCAGCAACCGGGACAGGGGTAACACTGAAGCTTTCTTT.

The J gene is TRBJ2-5, the V gene TRBV4-1, with 8 positions matching TRBD1. V dropped 0 bases and J dropped 5; count of bases not matched to a gene: 8. Germline CDR1 is MGHRA and CDR2 is YSYEKL. CDR3 length: 16 amino acids. CDR3 in DNA: TGCGCCAGCAGCCAAGAGTCGGTCAGGGGGCAGGAGACCCAGTACTTC. Its protein is CASSQESVRGQETQYF.

This clonotype was seen at least ten times. The chain combines TRBV10-3 with TRBJ2-7; 8 bases fit TRBD2. CDR1 and CDR2 (germline): ENHRY, SYGVKD. Trimming took 3 bases from V and 1 from J; bases not matched to a gene: 5. The CDR3 is 15 residues long. The CDR3 coding sequence is TGTGCCATCAGTGACCTAACTAGCGGATCCTACGAGCAGTACTTC. It encodes CAISDLTSGSYEQYF.

The sample holds a few counts of this clonotype. The chain couples TRBV12-3 or TRBV12-4 to TRBJ2-6; a possible D gene is TRBD2 (6 bases). Trimming pared 6 bases from V and 1 base from J, leaving 13 bases between. This CDR3 is built from 16 residues. The CDR3 sequence is CASSWDGRSGANVLTF. The CDR3 DNA sequence: TGTGCCAGCAGCTGGGACGGGAGATCTGGGGCCAACGTCCTGACTTTC.

In its sample, this clonotype was seen a few times. The V call is TRBV4-1, the J call TRBJ1-4; TRBD1 matches 9 bases. The CDR3 runs to 17 residues. V was clipped by 1 base and J by 8 bases; unmatched bases: 11. CDR1 and CDR2 (germline): MGHRA, YSYEKL. CDR3: CASSQGGQGTKREKLFF. The CDR3 nucleotides are TGCGCCAGCAGCCAAGGGGGACAGGGAACGAAAAGAGAAAAACTGTTTTTT.

The CDR3 sequence is CASSFGQRVSPLHF. CDR3 nucleotides: TGTGCCAGCAGCTTTGGGCAACGGGTTTCACCCCTCCACTTT. This chain links TRBV7-2 with TRBJ1-6; no definite D call. The CDR3 length is 14 residues. The ends were cut back, 3 bases at V and 9 bases at J, with 12 bases in the middle. CDR1 and CDR2 (germline): SGHTA, FQGNSA.

The rearrangement joins TRBV12-3 or TRBV12-4 to TRBJ2-5, with TRBD1 identical over 8 bases. The CDR3 has 15 amino acids. Trimming at V came to 3 bases and at J to 5 bases, leaving 8 bases not matched to a gene. In nucleotides, the CDR3 is TGTGCCAGCAGTTTTATGGGCAGGGGGCTTGAGACCCAGTACTTC. Protein sequence: CASSFMGRGLETQYF.

This clonotype was found a few times. The chain has TRBV20-1 and TRBJ2-3; 15 bases are shared with TRBD2. The V and J ends lost 1 base and 4 bases, in that order; junction bases with no gene match: 12. Germline lookup yields CDR1 DFQATT and CDR2 SNEGSKA (reference sequence). This CDR3 region has 19 residues. CDR3 in amino acids: CSARAPRTSGRAPPDTQYF. The CDR3 region has the DNA TGCAGTGCTAGAGCCCCCCGGACTAGCGGGAGGGCTCCCCCAGATACGCAGTATTTT.

This clonotype was detected a few times. V is TRBV6-1 and J is TRBJ2-6; D call uncertain. V lost 3 bases and J lost 0, with 6 bases in between. Per the germline V gene, CDR1 is MNHNS and CDR2 is SASEGT. This CDR3 has 15 residues. CDR3 residues: CASSDYGSGANVLTF. CDR3 DNA sequence: TGTGCCAGCAGTGATTACGGCTCTGGGGCCAACGTCCTGACTTTC.

In its sample, this clonotype was seen a few times. The chain uses TRBV5-1 and TRBJ1-5, with D tentatively TRBD1 (5 bases). This CDR3 has 15 residues. CDR1 and CDR2 from the germline V gene are SGHRS and YFSETQ. Between the trimmed V and J ends, which lost 4 bases and 0 bases, there was a span of 11 bases. The CDR3 sequence is CASSPGVYSNQPQHF. The CDR3 nucleotides are TGCGCCAGCAGCCCGGGGGTTTATAGCAATCAGCCCCAGCATTTT.